Reported below is one T cell receptor beta chain. This sample is drawn from a study of control samples from healthy donors and cancer patients. Germline CDR1 reads LNHDA; CDR2 reads SQIVND (reference sequence). The germline V and J ends were trimmed by 3 bases and 5 bases, with 19 bases remaining between them. The CDR3 length is 16 residues. Some clones are missing from TCRdb's copy, which holds only in-frame ones; the method was immunoSEQ multiplex PCR. Found here are a few hundred thousand clones, around 90% of them singletons; the top ten hold 5.5% to 7.5%. This sequence joins TRBV19 and TRBJ1-1, with a possible D match to TRBD1 (6 bases). Sequencing was carried out using PBMCs. The sequence was collected from a man aged 40-49 years with head and neck cancer. This CDR3 reads CASSIKGGSGGTEAFF. The DNA of the CDR3 is TGTGCCAGTAGTATTAAGGGGGGCAGCGGAGGGACTGAAGCTTTCTTT.